Listed below are T cell receptor beta chains from one sample, sequenced in a study of memory CD4+ T cells and cytomegalovirus serostatus. Libraries were prepared by immunoSEQ multiplex PCR; TCRdb keeps only in-frame clonotypes and omits some of them. This table holds 60,000 or so clones, more than 65% found once. The source material was memory CD4+ T cells from blood. Every receptor here comes from an adult in good health and CMV-seronegative. Some clones in this sample may be carry-over from other donors' samples. CDR3s include the opening cysteine and the closing phenylalanine or tryptophan. D genes are given only for firm matches. Size values are once, few and many counts, or a class for expanded clones, and some rows have none.

v_call: TRBV21-1; clone_size: -; j_call: TRBJ2-5; d_call: -; cdr3_nt: TGTGCCAGCAGCAAAGTCAAAGAGACCCAGTACTTC; cdr3_aa: CASSKVKETQYF
v_call: TRBV7-2; clone_size: -; j_call: TRBJ2-2; d_call: -; cdr3_nt: TGTGCCAGCAGCTTAGAGCGGTCGGGGGCAAGAACCGGGGAGCTGTTTTTT; cdr3_aa: CASSLERSGARTGELFF
v_call: TRBV28; clone_size: -; j_call: TRBJ2-1; d_call: TRBD2; cdr3_nt: TGTGCCAGCAGGCCTAGCGGGTCAAACTACAATGAGCAGTTCTTC; cdr3_aa: CASRPSGSNYNEQFF
v_call: TRBV5-6; clone_size: once; j_call: TRBJ2-7; d_call: -; cdr3_nt: TGTGCCAGCAGCTTGCGCCACGGCTACGAGCAGTACTTC; cdr3_aa: CASSLRHGYEQYF
v_call: TRBV2; clone_size: -; j_call: TRBJ2-1; d_call: TRBD2; cdr3_nt: TGTGCCAGCGGCCGGGAGTCTAGCGGGAACGTTGAGCAGTTCTTC; cdr3_aa: CASGRESSGNVEQFF
v_call: TRBV28; clone_size: few; j_call: TRBJ1-6; d_call: -; cdr3_nt: TGTGCCAGCAGGCAGGGAGGCTATAATTCACCCCTCCACTTT; cdr3_aa: CASRQGGYNSPLHF
v_call: TRBV30; clone_size: -; j_call: TRBJ2-7; d_call: -; cdr3_nt: TGTGCCTGGAGTGTATCAGAGACTAGACTCGAGCAGTACTTC; cdr3_aa: CAWSVSETRLEQYF
v_call: TRBV25-1; clone_size: -; j_call: TRBJ2-1; d_call: -; cdr3_nt: TGTGCCAGCAGTGAACCAAACAGGGAGCAGTTCTTC; cdr3_aa: CASSEPNREQFF
v_call: TRBV29-1; clone_size: -; j_call: TRBJ1-5; d_call: TRBD1; cdr3_nt: TGCAGCGTCCGGGACAGTTACAATCAGCCCCAGCATTTT; cdr3_aa: CSVRDSYNQPQHF
v_call: TRBV5-1; clone_size: -; j_call: TRBJ2-1; d_call: TRBD1; cdr3_nt: TGCGCCAGCAGCTTGGGGGACAGGGATCACAATGAGCAGTTCTTC; cdr3_aa: CASSLGDRDHNEQFF
v_call: TRBV5-4; clone_size: -; j_call: TRBJ2-7; d_call: -; cdr3_nt: TGTGCCAGCAGCTTCGGAGGAGGAGGATCCAACGAGCAGTACTTC; cdr3_aa: CASSFGGGGSNEQYF
v_call: TRBV5-5; clone_size: -; j_call: TRBJ2-3; d_call: TRBD2; cdr3_nt: TGTGCCAGCAGCAATAGCGGGAGTCGAACAGATACGCAGTATTTT; cdr3_aa: CASSNSGSRTDTQYF
v_call: TRBV7-9; clone_size: -; j_call: TRBJ2-2; d_call: TRBD1; cdr3_nt: TGTGCCAGCAGCTTAAGAGTAAGGGACAGGGTCAACGGGGAGCTGTTTTTT; cdr3_aa: CASSLRVRDRVNGELFF
v_call: TRBV11-2; clone_size: -; j_call: TRBJ2-2; d_call: TRBD2; cdr3_nt: TGTGCCAGCAGCGTGACTAGCACCTCGAACACCGGGGAGCTGTTTTTT; cdr3_aa: CASSVTSTSNTGELFF
v_call: TRBV28; clone_size: -; j_call: TRBJ1-1; d_call: -; cdr3_nt: TGTGCCAGCAGGGGCGTTCGGGGAGGCACTGAAGCTTTCTTT; cdr3_aa: CASRGVRGGTEAFF
v_call: TRBV5-6; clone_size: -; j_call: TRBJ2-6; d_call: TRBD1; cdr3_nt: TGTGCCAGCAGCCTGACAATTCGACAGGGGGCTGGGGCCAACGTCCTGACTTTC; cdr3_aa: CASSLTIRQGAGANVLTF
v_call: TRBV6-1; clone_size: -; j_call: TRBJ1-2; d_call: -; cdr3_nt: TGTGCCAGCAGTGAACAGGGCTATGGCTACACCTTC; cdr3_aa: CASSEQGYGYTF
v_call: TRBV6-1; clone_size: -; j_call: TRBJ2-4; d_call: -; cdr3_nt: TGTGCCAGCAGTGAACAGGGGAGCGGCAAAAACATTCAGTACTTC; cdr3_aa: CASSEQGSGKNIQYF
v_call: TRBV25-1; clone_size: -; j_call: TRBJ2-2; d_call: TRBD1; cdr3_nt: TGTGCCAGCAGGACAGGGGGCATCGGGAACACCGGGGAGCTGTTTTTT; cdr3_aa: CASRTGGIGNTGELFF
v_call: TRBV11-2; clone_size: -; j_call: TRBJ2-7; d_call: TRBD2; cdr3_nt: TGTGCCAGCAGCTTAGGCGGTAGCGGGAGTTACGAGCAGTACTTC; cdr3_aa: CASSLGGSGSYEQYF
v_call: TRBV29-1; clone_size: -; j_call: TRBJ1-5; d_call: TRBD1; cdr3_nt: TGCAGCGTTGGGACAGGGGATAATCAGCCCCAGCATTTT; cdr3_aa: CSVGTGDNQPQHF
v_call: TRBV4-1; clone_size: -; j_call: TRBJ1-4; d_call: -; cdr3_nt: TGCGCCAGCAGCCGCACCACAGGGATTCAGAATGAAAAACTGTTTTTT; cdr3_aa: CASSRTTGIQNEKLFF
v_call: TRBV6-6; clone_size: -; j_call: TRBJ2-7; d_call: TRBD1; cdr3_nt: TGTGCCAGCACCCCCCGACAGGGTAGCGCCTACGAGCAGTACTTC; cdr3_aa: CASTPRQGSAYEQYF
v_call: TRBV5-1; clone_size: -; j_call: TRBJ2-1; d_call: TRBD2; cdr3_nt: TGCGCCAGCAGGACTAGCGCAATGAGCTCCTACAATGAGCAGTTCTTC; cdr3_aa: CASRTSAMSSYNEQFF
v_call: TRBV28; clone_size: once; j_call: TRBJ1-2; d_call: -; cdr3_nt: TGTGCCAGCATCAGGGCACAGGCTGCTGGCTACACCTTC; cdr3_aa: CASIRAQAAGYTF
v_call: TRBV19; clone_size: few; j_call: TRBJ1-6; d_call: -; cdr3_nt: TGTGCCAGTAGTAAGGGGCGACAGACGAATTCACCCCTCCACTTT; cdr3_aa: CASSKGRQTNSPLHF
v_call: TRBV25-1; clone_size: once; j_call: TRBJ2-7; d_call: TRBD1; cdr3_nt: TGTGCCAGCAGTGGCTCCAGGGGGCAATACGAGCAGTACTTC; cdr3_aa: CASSGSRGQYEQYF
v_call: TRBV5-4; clone_size: -; j_call: TRBJ2-7; d_call: TRBD2; cdr3_nt: TGTACCAGCAGTCGTCTTGGACTAGCGGACGAGCAGTACTTC; cdr3_aa: CTSSRLGLADEQYF
v_call: TRBV2; clone_size: -; j_call: TRBJ1-5; d_call: -; cdr3_nt: TGTGCCAGCAGTGAGGGAGTGGTCAATCAGCCCCAGCATTTT; cdr3_aa: CASSEGVVNQPQHF
v_call: TRBV28; clone_size: once; j_call: TRBJ2-3; d_call: -; cdr3_nt: TGTGCCAGCAGTTTAGGTGGCAGACTCACAGATACGCAGTATTTT; cdr3_aa: CASSLGGRLTDTQYF
v_call: TRBV19; clone_size: -; j_call: TRBJ1-5; d_call: -; cdr3_nt: TGTGCCAGTATTTCTCAGAGGGTCCCTCAGCCCCAGCATTTT; cdr3_aa: CASISQRVPQPQHF
v_call: TRBV6-1; clone_size: -; j_call: TRBJ1-5; d_call: -; cdr3_nt: TGTGCCAGCTCGACGATGAGCAATCAGCCCCAGCATTTT; cdr3_aa: CASSTMSNQPQHF
v_call: TRBV18; clone_size: -; j_call: TRBJ1-5; d_call: -; cdr3_nt: TGTGCCAGCTCAAAAGGGGTGGGGCCTTATCAGCCCCAGCATTTT; cdr3_aa: CASSKGVGPYQPQHF
v_call: TRBV19; clone_size: -; j_call: TRBJ1-1; d_call: -; cdr3_nt: TGTGCCAGTAGTCCCCAGACGGGAGGCACTGAAGCTTTCTTT; cdr3_aa: CASSPQTGGTEAFF
v_call: TRBV15; clone_size: -; j_call: TRBJ2-5; d_call: -; cdr3_nt: TGTGCCACCAGCAGAGACAGGGTTCAAGAGACCCAGTACTTC; cdr3_aa: CATSRDRVQETQYF
v_call: TRBV5-5; clone_size: -; j_call: TRBJ2-3; d_call: TRBD1; cdr3_nt: TGTGCCAGCAGCCTACAGGGGGCCACAGATACGCAGTATTTT; cdr3_aa: CASSLQGATDTQYF
v_call: TRBV11-1; clone_size: -; j_call: TRBJ1-3; d_call: -; cdr3_nt: TGTGCCAGCAGCCCTGGACTTGGAGACGGAAACACCATATATTTT; cdr3_aa: CASSPGLGDGNTIYF
v_call: TRBV7-2; clone_size: few; j_call: TRBJ2-1; d_call: -; cdr3_nt: TGTGCCAGCAGCTTAATGGGGACTTTCAGCGAGCAGTTCTTC; cdr3_aa: CASSLMGTFSEQFF
v_call: TRBV18; clone_size: -; j_call: TRBJ1-6; d_call: TRBD1; cdr3_nt: TGTGCCAGCTCACCTTCCGGGACAGGGGCCTTGCTTCTCCACTTT; cdr3_aa: CASSPSGTGALLLHF
v_call: TRBV10-2; clone_size: -; j_call: TRBJ2-7; d_call: TRBD2; cdr3_nt: TGCGCCAGCAGTGCCGGGACTAGCGGGAGAATTTACGAGCAGTACTTC; cdr3_aa: CASSAGTSGRIYEQYF
v_call: TRBV10-3; clone_size: once; j_call: TRBJ2-3; d_call: -; cdr3_nt: TGTACCATCAGTGTAGCAGGGGCAGATACGCAGTATTTT; cdr3_aa: CTISVAGADTQYF
v_call: TRBV10-3; clone_size: -; j_call: TRBJ2-7; d_call: TRBD2; cdr3_nt: TGTGCCATCAGTGAGCGGACTAGCGGGATGGGTGAGCAGTACTTC; cdr3_aa: CAISERTSGMGEQYF
v_call: TRBV29-1; clone_size: -; j_call: TRBJ1-2; d_call: TRBD1; cdr3_nt: TGCAGCGCCCGCAGGGGGGAGGCCTACACCTTC; cdr3_aa: CSARRGEAYTF
v_call: TRBV11-3; clone_size: -; j_call: TRBJ2-2; d_call: -; cdr3_nt: TGTGCCAGCAGCTCCCTCGGGGTATCGTCTCCCGGGGAGCTGTTTTTT; cdr3_aa: CASSSLGVSSPGELFF
v_call: TRBV28; clone_size: -; j_call: TRBJ1-2; d_call: -; cdr3_nt: TGTGCCAGCAGTTCGAACAGCTATGGCTACACCTTC; cdr3_aa: CASSSNSYGYTF
v_call: TRBV12-5; clone_size: once; j_call: TRBJ2-7; d_call: -; cdr3_nt: TGTGCCCCCCGGGACACCTACTACGAGCAGTACTTC; cdr3_aa: CAPRDTYYEQYF
v_call: TRBV18; clone_size: -; j_call: TRBJ2-3; d_call: -; cdr3_nt: TGTGCCAGCTCACCACTTGGCGGATTCACAGATACGCAGTATTTT; cdr3_aa: CASSPLGGFTDTQYF
v_call: TRBV7-3; clone_size: -; j_call: TRBJ2-3; d_call: -; cdr3_nt: TGTGCCACCAGCCTTACTAGCCCCTCTTTACAGAATACGCAGTATTTT; cdr3_aa: CATSLTSPSLQNTQYF
v_call: TRBV15; clone_size: -; j_call: TRBJ2-2; d_call: -; cdr3_nt: TGTGCCACCACATTTTGGACCGGGGAGCTGTTTTTT; cdr3_aa: CATTFWTGELFF
v_call: TRBV4-2; clone_size: -; j_call: TRBJ1-2; d_call: TRBD1; cdr3_nt: TGTGCCAGCAGCCAAGAGGGGGGTGCGGACAGGGCCTATGGCTACACCTTC; cdr3_aa: CASSQEGGADRAYGYTF
v_call: TRBV5-1; clone_size: -; j_call: TRBJ2-5; d_call: -; cdr3_nt: TGCGCCAGCAGCTTTGGGACTCCGAGAGAGACCCAGTACTTC; cdr3_aa: CASSFGTPRETQYF
v_call: TRBV5-1; clone_size: -; j_call: TRBJ1-1; d_call: TRBD1; cdr3_nt: TGCGCCAGCAGGACAGGGGACCTATACACTGAAGCTTTCTTT; cdr3_aa: CASRTGDLYTEAFF
v_call: TRBV30; clone_size: -; j_call: TRBJ2-7; d_call: -; cdr3_nt: TGTGCCCATACAACCTCCTACGAGCAGTACTTC; cdr3_aa: CAHTTSYEQYF
v_call: TRBV5-1; clone_size: -; j_call: TRBJ2-1; d_call: TRBD1; cdr3_nt: TGCGCCAGCAGCCCGGGACGGGACAGCTCCTACAATGAGCAGTTCTTC; cdr3_aa: CASSPGRDSSYNEQFF
v_call: TRBV4-2; clone_size: -; j_call: TRBJ2-7; d_call: TRBD1; cdr3_nt: TGTGCCAGCAGCCACGTAAAGACAGGGGGATACCCCTACGAGCAGTACTTC; cdr3_aa: CASSHVKTGGYPYEQYF
v_call: TRBV19; clone_size: once; j_call: TRBJ2-5; d_call: TRBD1; cdr3_nt: TGTGCCAGTAGTGGGCGGGGACAGGGGCTCATTCAAGAGACCCAGTACTTC; cdr3_aa: CASSGRGQGLIQETQYF
v_call: TRBV27; clone_size: -; j_call: TRBJ1-2; d_call: -; cdr3_nt: TGTGCCAGCAGTACAAACCTGGACAGACGCTACACCTTC; cdr3_aa: CASSTNLDRRYTF
v_call: TRBV9; clone_size: -; j_call: TRBJ2-7; d_call: TRBD2; cdr3_nt: TGTGCCAGCAGCGTAGGCGCTTGGCGGGAGGCAGGGGAGCAGTACTTC; cdr3_aa: CASSVGAWREAGEQYF
v_call: TRBV11-1; clone_size: once; j_call: TRBJ2-3; d_call: TRBD2; cdr3_nt: TGTGCCAGCAGCTTATGGACTAGCGGGGAGGGTACAGATACGCAGTATTTT; cdr3_aa: CASSLWTSGEGTDTQYF
v_call: TRBV19; clone_size: few; j_call: TRBJ2-3; d_call: -; cdr3_nt: TGTGCCAGTAGTCGGACCCGCGTCACAGATACGCAGTATTTT; cdr3_aa: CASSRTRVTDTQYF